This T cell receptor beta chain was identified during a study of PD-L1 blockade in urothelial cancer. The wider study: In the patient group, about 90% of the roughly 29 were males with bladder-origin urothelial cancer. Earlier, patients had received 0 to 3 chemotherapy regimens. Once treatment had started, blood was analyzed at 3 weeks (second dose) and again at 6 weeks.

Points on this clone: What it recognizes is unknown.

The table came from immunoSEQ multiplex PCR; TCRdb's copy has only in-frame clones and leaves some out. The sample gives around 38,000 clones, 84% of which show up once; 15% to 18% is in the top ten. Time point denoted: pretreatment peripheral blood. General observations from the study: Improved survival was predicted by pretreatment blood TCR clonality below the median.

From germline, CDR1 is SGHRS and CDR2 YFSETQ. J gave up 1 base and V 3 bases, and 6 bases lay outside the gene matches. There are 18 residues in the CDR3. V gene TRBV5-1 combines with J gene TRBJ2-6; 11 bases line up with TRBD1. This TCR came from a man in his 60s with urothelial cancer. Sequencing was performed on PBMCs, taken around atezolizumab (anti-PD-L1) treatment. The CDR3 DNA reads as TGCGCCAGCAGCTCAGGGACAGGGGGTATTTCTGGGGCCAACGTCCTGACTTTC. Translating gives CASSSGTGGISGANVLTF.